The following is a T cell receptor (beta chain) sequence with its context. The table came from immunoSEQ multiplex PCR; TCRdb's copy has only in-frame clones and leaves some out. Of 220,000 or so clones detected, roughly 84% appear once; the ten largest clones hold 6.8%. The CDR3 extends over 14 amino acids. Germline V gene lookup returns CDR1 SEHNR and CDR2 FQNEAQ (reference sequence). Trimming shortened V by 5 bases and J by 2 bases, and 12 bases separated the two germline ends. This record comes from a study of blood T cell repertoires in COVID-19. This TCR derives from a middle-aged woman who had recovered from COVID-19. The chain carries TRBV7-9 and TRBJ2-5; D may be TRBD1 (5 bases). Specimen: PBMCs or T cells enriched from blood (not recorded which). This CDR3 reads CASSPIDRQETQYF. The CDR3 nucleotides read TGTGCCAGCAGCCCTATCGACAGACAAGAGACCCAGTACTTC.